A selection of T cell receptor beta chains follows, all from one sample in a study of T cells in localized non-small cell lung cancer. Clones were sequenced by immunoSEQ multiplex PCR, and TCRdb holds only the in-frame ones, with some missing. The table has about 11,000 clones, approximately 90% seen once. This sample comprised peripheral blood, obtained before any cancer treatment. These receptors came from a male donor older than 55 with stage III lung adenocarcinoma. Each CDR3 is given with its conserved first and last residue. The D gene is left open where the match is weak. Expanded clones get a size class; other rows say once, few or many, or leave the size out.

d_call,clone_size,v_call,j_call,cdr3_nt,cdr3_aa
NA,NA,TRBV30,TRBJ1-5,TGTGCCTGGAGGGGACCCCTGGGCAATCAGCCCCAGCATTTT,CAWRGPLGNQPQHF
TRBD1,NA,TRBV27,TRBJ2-7,TGTGCCAGCAGGGGACAGAGCTCCTACGAGCAGTACTTC,CASRGQSSYEQYF
NA,NA,TRBV28,TRBJ2-3,TGTGCCAGCAGTTTTGGGGGAGCAAGCACAGATACGCAGTATTTT,CASSFGGASTDTQYF
TRBD1,NA,TRBV6-1,TRBJ2-7,TGTGCCAGCAGGGAGACAGGGGGCGACGAGCAGTACTTC,CASRETGGDEQYF
NA,NA,TRBV27,TRBJ2-6,TGTGCCAGCAGTTTATCCCAGCTCCGGGGGAACTCTGGGGCCAACGTCCTGACTTTC,CASSLSQLRGNSGANVLTF
NA,NA,TRBV7-9,TRBJ1-4,TGTGCCAGCAGCTTCTCCTTGGGGGATGAAAAACTGTTTTTT,CASSFSLGDEKLFF
NA,NA,TRBV10-1,TRBJ1-1,TGCGCCAGCAGTGAACAGGCGAACACTGAAGCTTTCTTT,CASSEQANTEAFF
NA,NA,TRBV6-5,TRBJ2-2,TGTGCCAGCAGCCTAGGGCTCACCGGGGAGCTGTTTTTT,CASSLGLTGELFF
NA,NA,TRBV7-9,TRBJ1-4,TGTGCCAGCAGCCCTGAGGTGGCTGAAAAACTGTTTTTT,CASSPEVAEKLFF
NA,NA,TRBV28,TRBJ2-5,TGTGCCAGCAGTTTTAGCGTTCAAGAGACCCAGTACTTC,CASSFSVQETQYF
NA,once,TRBV28,TRBJ2-7,TGTGCCAGCAGTTTAAACAGCCCCTACGAGCAGTACTTC,CASSLNSPYEQYF
NA,NA,TRBV7-9,TRBJ2-1,TGTGCCAGCAGCTTAGCGGGCGCTAACAATGAGCAGTTCTTC,CASSLAGANNEQFF
NA,NA,TRBV15,TRBJ2-7,TGTGCCACCAGCACCACGGGCCCTGGCTCCTACGAGCAGTACTTC,CATSTTGPGSYEQYF
TRBD1,NA,TRBV4-1,TRBJ1-5,TGCGCCAGCAGCCAATCCCCCGGGACAGGGGGCAATCAGCCCCAGCATTTT,CASSQSPGTGGNQPQHF
TRBD2,NA,TRBV11-2,TRBJ2-7,TGTGCCAGCAGCTTTTTTGCGGGAGCGCACGAGCAGTACTTC,CASSFFAGAHEQYF
NA,NA,TRBV11-2,TRBJ2-7,TGTGCCAGCAGCCCTACTAAATACGAACAGTACTTC,CASSPTKYEQYF
TRBD2,NA,TRBV7-2,TRBJ2-1,TGTGCCAGCAGCTCTGGACTAGCGATCCATGAGCAGTTCTTC,CASSSGLAIHEQFF
NA,NA,TRBV11-2,TRBJ2-7,TGTGCCAGCAGCTTTACTGGAGAGCAGTACTTC,CASSFTGEQYF
TRBD1,NA,TRBV6-6,TRBJ1-1,TGTGCCAGTCAGGGGGGGAATATGAACACTGAAGCTTTCTTT,CASQGGNMNTEAFF
NA,NA,TRBV7-8,TRBJ1-1,TGTGCCAGCAGCCAAGGGTGGAACACTGAAGCTTTCTTT,CASSQGWNTEAFF
TRBD1,NA,TRBV5-6,TRBJ1-1,TGTGCCAGCAGCGCAACCGGGACAGTCAGGAACACTGAAGCTTTCTTT,CASSATGTVRNTEAFF
TRBD2,NA,TRBV2,TRBJ2-1,TGTGCCAGCAGTGAGTTACCGGGACTAGATAGCTCCTACAATGAGCAGTTCTTC,CASSELPGLDSSYNEQFF
NA,few,TRBV20-1,TRBJ2-5,TGCAGTGCTAGACCGGAAGAGACCCAGTACTTC,CSARPEETQYF
NA,NA,TRBV6-6,TRBJ2-7,TGTGCCAGCAGTTACTCCCATGGGGAGCAGTACTTC,CASSYSHGEQYF
NA,once,TRBV30,TRBJ1-3,TGTGCCTGGTCCCCCATAGCAGGGGTAGTTGGAAACACCATATATTTT,CAWSPIAGVVGNTIYF
NA,NA,TRBV7-2,TRBJ1-2,TGTGCCAGCAGCTCCGACAGTTCTAACTATGGCTACACCTTC,CASSSDSSNYGYTF
NA,NA,TRBV5-1,TRBJ1-2,TGCGCCAGCAGTCGGCAGGGCCTCTCCGAGGGCTACACCTTC,CASSRQGLSEGYTF
TRBD1,NA,TRBV7-2,TRBJ2-2,TGTGCCAGCAGCTTAAGGCAGGGGGCCCGGGAGCTGTTTTTT,CASSLRQGARELFF
TRBD1,NA,TRBV5-4,TRBJ2-3,TGTGCCAGCAGCAGGGGACAGGAGGGCACAGATACGCAGTATTTT,CASSRGQEGTDTQYF
NA,NA,TRBV18,TRBJ2-6,TGTGCCAGCTCACCGGATAGTAGACAGTCTATAGCCAACGTCCTGACTTTC,CASSPDSRQSIANVLTF
NA,few,TRBV14,TRBJ2-5,TGTGCCAGCAGCCCCTACTCCGGGGGAGAGACCCAGTACTTC,CASSPYSGGETQYF
NA,NA,TRBV10-3,TRBJ2-2,TGTGCCATCAGTGACAGCGCGAACACCGGGGAGCTGTTTTTT,CAISDSANTGELFF
TRBD2,NA,TRBV5-1,TRBJ2-1,TGCGCCAGCAGCTTGTTAGGGCGGGAGGCCCGAAATGAGCAGTTCTTC,CASSLLGREARNEQFF
NA,NA,TRBV18,TRBJ2-7,TGTGCCAGCTCACCACAGGAATACGAGCAGTACTTC,CASSPQEYEQYF
NA,NA,TRBV15,TRBJ2-6,TGTGCCACCAGCAGTTTGACTGGCCCCTCTGGGGCCAACGTCCTGACTTTC,CATSSLTGPSGANVLTF
NA,NA,TRBV5-1,TRBJ1-1,TGCGCCAGCAGCTTGGAAGGACAGACTGAAGCTTTCTTT,CASSLEGQTEAFF
TRBD1,NA,TRBV27,TRBJ2-7,TGTGCCAGCAGTTTATTGGGACAGGGGGCTGCCTACGAGCAGTACTTC,CASSLLGQGAAYEQYF
NA,NA,TRBV4-2,TRBJ1-2,TGTGCCAGCAGCCAGCAGAATATCGTGAACTATGGCTACACCTTC,CASSQQNIVNYGYTF
NA,NA,TRBV6-1,TRBJ1-5,TGTGCCAGCAGTGGGGACTTAGGCAATCAGCCCCAGCATTTT,CASSGDLGNQPQHF
NA,NA,TRBV5-4,TRBJ1-1,TGTGCCAGCAGCCCCATGGGGGGGACGAGGCCGGCTTTCTTT,CASSPMGGTRPAFF
TRBD2,NA,TRBV7-2,TRBJ2-1,TGTGCCAGCAGTCGGACCAGACTAGCGGGAGCAGGGAACAATGAGCAGTTCTTC,CASSRTRLAGAGNNEQFF
NA,NA,TRBV9,TRBJ2-3,TGTGCCAGCAGCCTCACCCCCACAGATACGCAGTATTTT,CASSLTPTDTQYF
NA,NA,TRBV2,TRBJ1-1,TGTGCCAGCAGTGGGGCCGGGAGAGTAGCTTTCTTT,CASSGAGRVAFF
TRBD2,NA,TRBV6-6,TRBJ2-5,TGTGCCAGCAGTTCTCAGGGACTAGCGAGACAAGAGACCCAGTACTTC,CASSSQGLARQETQYF
TRBD1,few,TRBV10-1,TRBJ2-2,TGCGCCACCGAGGACAGGGCGAACACCGGGGAGCTGTTTTTT,CATEDRANTGELFF
TRBD2,NA,TRBV19,TRBJ2-2,TGTGCCAGTAGCAAAGGCGGGAGGGGTTGGGACACCGGGGAGCTGTTTTTT,CASSKGGRGWDTGELFF
NA,NA,TRBV25-1,TRBJ1-3,TGTGCCAGCAGCTACGACGAGGCTGGAAACACCATATATTTT,CASSYDEAGNTIYF
TRBD2,NA,TRBV7-2,TRBJ2-2,TGTGCCAGCAGCCTAAACACGGGAGGACGCACCGGGGAGCTGTTTTTT,CASSLNTGGRTGELFF
NA,NA,TRBV15,TRBJ2-3,TGTGCCACCAGCGCTAGCATGGGAACAGATACGCAGTATTTT,CATSASMGTDTQYF
TRBD1,NA,TRBV4-3,TRBJ2-6,TGCGCCAGCAGCCCGGGACAGGGGGACTCTGGGGCCAACGTCCTGACTTTC,CASSPGQGDSGANVLTF
NA,once,TRBV4-1,TRBJ2-3,TGCGCCAGCAGCCAAGAGGCAGGGTCCCATACGCAGTATTTT,CASSQEAGSHTQYF
NA,once,TRBV20-1,TRBJ2-3,TGCAGTGCCCTCAACACAGATACGCAGTATTTT,CSALNTDTQYF
NA,NA,TRBV6-1,TRBJ2-1,TGTGCCAGCGACCGGAACAATGAGCAGTTCTTC,CASDRNNEQFF
NA,once,TRBV5-4,TRBJ2-5,TGTGCCAGCAGTCTACCACAAGAGACCCAGTACTTC,CASSLPQETQYF
TRBD1,NA,TRBV7-2,TRBJ1-1,TGTGCCAGCAGTCTACAGGGGTGGGACACTGAAGCTTTCTTT,CASSLQGWDTEAFF
NA,few,TRBV7-9,TRBJ1-1,TGTGCCAGCAGCTTAGCGGGAGCTGAAGCTTTCTTT,CASSLAGAEAFF
NA,NA,TRBV25-1,TRBJ1-3,TGTGCCAGCAGTGGCTCACAGGGCAGCTCTGGAAACACCATATATTTT,CASSGSQGSSGNTIYF
NA,NA,TRBV7-2,TRBJ2-2,TGTGCCAGCAGCCGCAGCAGGCATAACACCGGGGAGCTGTTTTTT,CASSRSRHNTGELFF
NA,NA,TRBV5-6,TRBJ1-1,TGTGCCAGCAGCTTGCGAGGGAGAGAAGCTTTCTTT,CASSLRGREAFF